Listed below are T cell receptor beta chains from one sample, sequenced in a study of blood T cell repertoires in COVID-19. The repertoire was sequenced with immunoSEQ multiplex PCR; TCRdb's copy has only in-frame clones and lacks some. This table has over 85,000 clones, 70% to 90% appearing once. Sequencing was performed on peripheral blood. Receptors were obtained from a human donor in a cohort sampled during active COVID-19. Both conserved end residues are part of each CDR3. A D gene is named only where the DNA matches it firmly. Not every row has a clone size; where given, it reads once, few, many or a size class.

j_call,d_call,v_call,clone_size,cdr3_length,cdr3_nt,cdr3_aa
TRBJ1-2,.,TRBV5-1,.,12,TGCGCCAGCAGCCCCTCTAACTATGGCTACACCTTC,CASSPSNYGYTF
TRBJ2-7,TRBD2,TRBV18,.,16,TGTGCCAGCTCACCACGTTCACTAGCGGGGATCTACGAGCAGTACTTC,CASSPRSLAGIYEQYF
TRBJ2-1,TRBD2,TRBV7-8,.,14,TGTGCCAGCAGCTCCGCAGCGGGATTAGATGAGCAGTTCTTC,CASSSAAGLDEQFF
TRBJ1-1,TRBD1,TRBV6-5,.,15,TGTGCCAGCAGTTACTCTGGACAGGGAGACACTGAAGCTTTCTTT,CASSYSGQGDTEAFF
TRBJ1-2,.,TRBV6-5,.,13,TGTGCCAGCAGCCTCGGGGACACCTATGGCTACACCTTC,CASSLGDTYGYTF
TRBJ2-5,TRBD1,TRBV5-5,.,14,TGTGCCAGCAGACTCGGGACAGCTCAAGAGACCCAGTACTTC,CASRLGTAQETQYF
TRBJ2-1,.,TRBV5-8,.,15,TGTGCCAGCAGCTTAGGCGGGCCTCCTTACAATGAGCAGTTCTTC,CASSLGGPPYNEQFF
TRBJ2-5,.,TRBV11-2,.,16,TGTGCCAGCAGCTTACTTCTCCACAGTTTGCAAGAGACCCAGTACTTC,CASSLLLHSLQETQYF
TRBJ2-3,.,TRBV9,.,17,TGTGCCAGCAGCGTTGGGGGGGGCCGAGGAGTGACAGATACGCAGTATTTT,CASSVGGGRGVTDTQYF
TRBJ2-2,.,TRBV7-3,once,12,TGTGCCAGCAGCATCTATTCCGGGGAGCTGTTTTTT,CASSIYSGELFF
TRBJ1-5,.,TRBV15,.,15,TGTGCCACCAGCAGAGATCCGGGGAGCAATCAGCCCCAGCATTTT,CATSRDPGSNQPQHF
TRBJ2-1,TRBD1,TRBV7-2,once,13,TGTGCCAGCGGATGGACAGGCAGGCATGAGCAGTTCTTC,CASGWTGRHEQFF
TRBJ1-5,TRBD1,TRBV2,.,14,TGTGCCAGCACCCGACAGGGGGGCAATCAGCCCCAGCATTTT,CASTRQGGNQPQHF
TRBJ1-5,.,TRBV9,few,18,TGTGCCAGCAGCGTAGCTCTGGTGCGGGGAGAATCAAATCAGCCCCAGCATTTT,CASSVALVRGESNQPQHF
TRBJ1-5,TRBD1,TRBV5-1,.,19,TGCGCCAGCAGCTTGGAACCAGGGACAGGGGGAAGGGGCAATCAGCCCCAGCATTTT,CASSLEPGTGGRGNQPQHF
TRBJ2-4,.,TRBV5-5,.,14,TGTGCCAGCAGCTCAAGCCCAGGGAAGGACATTCAGTACTTC,CASSSSPGKDIQYF
TRBJ2-1,.,TRBV28,.,12,TGTGCCAGCAGTCCGAGCCGCAATGAGCAGTTCTTC,CASSPSRNEQFF
TRBJ2-7,TRBD2,TRBV6-4,.,15,TGTGCCAGCAGTGACTCGAGCCAGCGGGGTTACGAGCAGTACTTC,CASSDSSQRGYEQYF
TRBJ2-5,TRBD1,TRBV5-4,few,14,TGTGCCAGCAGCGGGACAGGGTTGAGTGAGACCCAGTACTTC,CASSGTGLSETQYF
TRBJ1-6,TRBD1,TRBV2,.,17,TGTGCCAGCAGTGAAGGGTGGAGGGGGACAGTCCTATTACCCCTCCACTTT,CASSEGWRGTVLLPLHF
TRBJ1-2,.,TRBV18,.,16,TGTGCCAGCTCACCACCCCTAGATCGGGGAGACTATGGCTACACCTTC,CASSPPLDRGDYGYTF
TRBJ2-7,.,TRBV10-2,.,16,TGCGCCAGCAGTGCTCCTCCGGTCAGGGGACCCTACGAGCAGTACTTC,CASSAPPVRGPYEQYF
TRBJ2-3,.,TRBV12-5,.,14,TGTGCTAGTGCCCCGTTCCCGAACTCCGATACGCAGTATTTT,CASAPFPNSDTQYF
TRBJ2-3,TRBD2,TRBV5-4,.,16,TGTGCCAGCAGCTTGGGGCGGGGGGCTCAACCAGATACGCAGTATTTT,CASSLGRGAQPDTQYF
TRBJ2-1,.,TRBV12-5,.,14,TGTGCTAGTGGCCTCGGACAGATACAATATGAGCAGTTCTTC,CASGLGQIQYEQFF
TRBJ1-1,.,TRBV25-1,.,14,TGTGCCAGCAGTGAATGGGGGGTGAACACTGAAGCTTTCTTT,CASSEWGVNTEAFF
TRBJ2-1,TRBD1,TRBV5-8,.,15,TGTGCCAGCAGCTTACCCGGGACAGGGTCCAATGAGCAGTTCTTC,CASSLPGTGSNEQFF
TRBJ1-6,TRBD1,TRBV10-3,.,14,TGTGCCATCAGAGGACAGGGAGGCAATTCACCCCTCCACTTT,CAIRGQGGNSPLHF
TRBJ1-2,.,TRBV19,.,14,TGTGCCTCGTCGGGGGTCACAGCGAACTATGGCTACACCTTC,CASSGVTANYGYTF
TRBJ2-6,TRBD1,TRBV7-9,.,18,TGTGCCAGCAGCTTCAGGGCAGGGGGCGGCTCTGGGGCCAACGTCCTGACTTTC,CASSFRAGGGSGANVLTF
TRBJ1-1,.,TRBV27,once,14,TGTGCCAGCAGTTTCAGGGAAACGGGCACTGAAGCTTTCTTT,CASSFRETGTEAFF
TRBJ2-2,TRBD2,TRBV7-3,.,16,TGTGCCAGCAGCTCGCGCGTGGGGCGGGGGACCGGGGAGCTGTTTTTT,CASSSRVGRGTGELFF
TRBJ1-1,.,TRBV6-5,.,12,TGTGCCAGCAGTTACCTCAGGGGTGAAGCTTTCTTT,CASSYLRGEAFF
TRBJ1-6,TRBD1,TRBV27,.,16,TGTGCCAGCAGTTCAAACGGACAGGGAAAAGGTTCACCCCTCCACTTT,CASSSNGQGKGSPLHF
TRBJ1-2,.,TRBV5-6,.,14,TGTGCCAGCAGCTTTCGAAACATCAACTATGGCTACACCTTC,CASSFRNINYGYTF